These T cell receptor beta chains were read from a single sample in a study of blood T cell repertoires in COVID-19. Produced via immunoSEQ multiplex PCR; TCRdb's table is partial and in-frame only. The sample shows 250,000 or so clones, roughly 89% of them seen only once. The sequencing sample was made of peripheral blood. Receptor source: a woman in her thirties or forties who had recovered from COVID-19. CDR3s include the opening cysteine and the closing phenylalanine or tryptophan. Each record gives: V gene, CDR3 length, D gene, clone size, J gene, CDR3 DNA, CDR3 protein. A D gene is named only where the DNA matches it firmly. Clone size appears in some rows only: once, few, many, or a class for an expanded clone.

TRBV3-1/TRBV3-2	18	TRBD1	-	TRBJ2-6	TGTGCCAGCAGTCTCGACAGGGCCCCTCTCTCTGGGGCCAACGTCCTGACTTTC	CASSLDRAPLSGANVLTF
TRBV7-9	14	-	-	TRBJ2-7	TGTGCCAGCAGTCCCGGGACATCGGCCTACGAGCAGTACTTC	CASSPGTSAYEQYF
TRBV27	15	-	-	TRBJ1-1	TGTGCCAGCAGTTTATTGGGGGCCCTGAAAACTGAAGCTTTCTTT	CASSLLGALKTEAFF
TRBV25-1	15	-	-	TRBJ2-2	TGTGCCAGAAGAACAGGGACCTTCCAAGGCGGGGAGCTGTTTTTT	CARRTGTFQGGELFF
TRBV5-5	15	TRBD1	-	TRBJ1-1	TGTGCCAGCAGCTTGTTGGGACAGGCTCGCACTGAAGCTTTCTTT	CASSLLGQARTEAFF
TRBV7-2	15	-	-	TRBJ1-4	TGTGCCAGCAGCTTAGCGCAGGGGCTCAATGAAAAACTGTTTTTT	CASSLAQGLNEKLFF
TRBV6-6	15	-	-	TRBJ1-4	TGTGCCAGCAGTTACGTTCAGGGGAATAATGAAAAACTGTTTTTT	CASSYVQGNNEKLFF
TRBV6-5	15	TRBD1	-	TRBJ2-6	TGTGCCAGCAGTTTAGGGGGCGTTGGGGCCAACGTCCTGACTTTC	CASSLGGVGANVLTF
TRBV4-2	13	TRBD1	many	TRBJ1-5	TGTGCCAGCAGCCAAGGGACAGGTCAGCCCCAGCATTTT	CASSQGTGQPQHF
TRBV29-1	14	TRBD1	few	TRBJ2-5	TGCAGCGTTCCCCCGACAGGGGCCCAAGAGACCCAGTACTTC	CSVPPTGAQETQYF
TRBV24-1	15	TRBD1	-	TRBJ2-3	TGTGCCACCAGGGACGGGACAGGGGAGGTAGATACGCAGTATTTT	CATRDGTGEVDTQYF
TRBV4-1	16	TRBD1	-	TRBJ1-1	TGCGCCAGCAGCCAAGGACAGGGGCCTATGAACACTGAAGCTTTCTTT	CASSQGQGPMNTEAFF
TRBV12-3/TRBV12-4	13	TRBD1	-	TRBJ2-7	TGTGCCAGCAGTCGGGACAGGGGCTACGAGCAGTACTTC	CASSRDRGYEQYF
TRBV27	12	-	-	TRBJ2-7	TGTGCCAGCAGTTCCCCACTTGGCGAGCAGTACTTC	CASSSPLGEQYF
TRBV6-5	16	TRBD1	-	TRBJ1-2	TGTGCCAGCAGTTACTCTGGGACAGGGCTCGCCTATGGCTACACCTTC	CASSYSGTGLAYGYTF
TRBV7-2	15	-	few	TRBJ2-5	TGTGCCAGCAGCTTAGGGGCTAGCCTGCAAGAGACCCAGTACTTC	CASSLGASLQETQYF
TRBV28	14	TRBD1	-	TRBJ2-7	TGTGCCAGCAGTTCGGGACAGGGGGGCGGCGAGCAGTACTTC	CASSSGQGGGEQYF
TRBV30	17	-	-	TRBJ1-6	TGTGCCTGGAGTCCATCTAGACTCAGCTCCTATAATTCACCCCTCCACTTT	CAWSPSRLSSYNSPLHF
TRBV11-1	15	TRBD1	-	TRBJ1-1	TGTGCCAGCAGCCCAGGGACAGGGGGTGTGACTGAAGCTTTCTTT	CASSPGTGGVTEAFF
TRBV7-9	14	-	-	TRBJ1-5	TGTGCCAGCAGCCGCGCTGGTGGCAATCAGCCCCAGCATTTT	CASSRAGGNQPQHF
TRBV6-5	14	TRBD1	-	TRBJ1-6	TGTGCCAGCAGGAAACAGGGGTATAATTCACCCCTCCACTTT	CASRKQGYNSPLHF
TRBV7-6	15	TRBD2	once	TRBJ2-5	TGTGCCAGCAGCCTGGGACTACTAGTTGTAGAGACCCAGTACTTC	CASSLGLLVVETQYF
TRBV3-1/TRBV3-2	15	-	-	TRBJ1-2	TGTGCCAGCAGACCTTCACTTGAAGGGGAAAGGGGCTACACCTTC	CASRPSLEGERGYTF
TRBV14	15	TRBD1	-	TRBJ2-5	TGTGCCAGCAGCCGAATAGGGGGCGCGATAGAGACCCAGTACTTC	CASSRIGGAIETQYF
TRBV28	14	TRBD2	-	TRBJ2-1	TGTGCCAGCAGTCCCGGGACTACCTACAATGAGCAGTTCTTC	CASSPGTTYNEQFF
TRBV4-1	16	TRBD1	-	TRBJ1-6	TGCGCCAGCAGCCAAGAAAGGGGGCTCGGGAATTCACCCCTCCACTTT	CASSQERGLGNSPLHF
TRBV5-4	15	-	-	TRBJ1-2	TGTGCCAGCAGCTTTTATTTAGGACTTAGTTATGGCTACACCTTC	CASSFYLGLSYGYTF
TRBV5-1	15	TRBD2	-	TRBJ2-5	TGCGCCAGCAGCCTGGGACTAGCGAGTCTCGAGACCCAGTACTTC	CASSLGLASLETQYF
TRBV4-2	16	TRBD1	many	TRBJ2-1	TGTGCCAGCAGCCAAGAAATGGGACAGGGTTACAATGAGCAGTTCTTC	CASSQEMGQGYNEQFF
TRBV5-1	14	-	-	TRBJ2-7	TGCGCCAGCAGCGCTAACTACGGCTCCTACGAGCAGTACTTC	CASSANYGSYEQYF
TRBV24-1	15	TRBD1	-	TRBJ2-4	TGTGCCACCAGTGAAAACCGACAGGGTCGAGACATTCAGTACTTC	CATSENRQGRDIQYF
TRBV5-4	13	TRBD1	-	TRBJ2-3	TGTGCCAGCACCGGACAGGGCACAGATACGCAGTATTTT	CASTGQGTDTQYF
TRBV24-1	13	-	-	TRBJ1-1	TGTGCCACCAGTGATTTATCGACGGGAGAAGCTTTCTTT	CATSDLSTGEAFF
TRBV7-9	16	TRBD2	few	TRBJ2-5	TGTGCCAGCAGCTCACCTAGCGGGGGAGGCCAAGAGACCCAGTACTTC	CASSSPSGGGQETQYF
TRBV28	13	-	once	TRBJ2-7	TGTGCCAGCAGTTTACCCCAGACAGCCGAGCAGTACTTC	CASSLPQTAEQYF
TRBV6-5	15	TRBD2	-	TRBJ2-7	TGTGCCAGCAGTTCCCTAGCGGGGGGGTACAACGAGCAGTACTTC	CASSSLAGGYNEQYF
TRBV6-5	14	-	-	TRBJ1-4	TGTGCCAGCAGTTCGACCGACATTAATGAAAAACTGTTTTTT	CASSSTDINEKLFF
TRBV7-9	12	-	-	TRBJ1-2	TGTGCCAGCAGCGAATGGAGGGCTCCAGGCACCTTC	CASSEWRAPGTF
TRBV29-1	13	-	-	TRBJ1-2	TGCAGCGTTGTCGACAGGCCGGGCTATGGCTACACCTTC	CSVVDRPGYGYTF
TRBV11-2	14	-	-	TRBJ1-2	TGTGCCAGCAGGGCAATTCGGAGACCCTATGGCTACACCTTC	CASRAIRRPYGYTF
TRBV7-9	15	-	-	TRBJ2-2	TGTGCCAGCAGCCCCGAGCAGGGAAGGGCCGGGGAGCTGTTTTTT	CASSPEQGRAGELFF
TRBV24-1	16	TRBD1	-	TRBJ2-2	TGTGCCACCAGTGATCGCCGGACAGGGGAGGACGGGGAGCTGTTTTTT	CATSDRRTGEDGELFF
TRBV4-1	18	TRBD1	once	TRBJ1-2	TGCGCCAGCAGCCTTTATGGACGGACAGGACCAAAGTCCTATGGCTACACCTTC	CASSLYGRTGPKSYGYTF
TRBV6-5	14	-	once	TRBJ1-3	TGTGCCAGCAGTTTCAAGAGCTCTGGAAACACCATATATTTT	CASSFKSSGNTIYF
TRBV18	17	-	once	TRBJ2-1	TGTGCCAGCTCACCATTCGATTCTCAGGGCTCCTACAATGAGCAGTTCTTC	CASSPFDSQGSYNEQFF
TRBV9	16	-	-	TRBJ1-5	TGTGCCAGCAGCTTAACGGAGGGGGGGGGAAATCAGCCCCAGCATTTT	CASSLTEGGGNQPQHF
TRBV30	14	-	-	TRBJ1-4	TGTGCCTGGAGTTTGTGGGCAGTTAATGAAAAACTGTTTTTT	CAWSLWAVNEKLFF
TRBV18	12	-	-	TRBJ1-2	TGTGCCAGCTCACCGACAGACTATGGCTACACCTTC	CASSPTDYGYTF
TRBV5-6	12	-	few	TRBJ2-7	TGTGCCAGCAGCTTGTTGGGTTCTCGGGAGTACTTC	CASSLLGSREYF
TRBV5-1	15	TRBD2	-	TRBJ2-5	TGCGCCAGCAGCCAGGGACTAGTCTCTGGTGAGACCCAGTACTTC	CASSQGLVSGETQYF
TRBV9	15	TRBD1	-	TRBJ1-2	TGTGCCAGCAGCGTAGAAGGACAGGGGAACTATGGCTACACCTTC	CASSVEGQGNYGYTF